The 24 T cell receptor beta chains below were found in one sample sequenced in a study of blood T cells in healthy people across ages. A second PCR of about 7 to 11 cycles used a sample-barcoded 5' primer and a J-beta primer mix. TCRdb processed the 5' RACE reads anew with MiXCR; each CDR3 protein has one entry. Here the sample spans roughly 1.5 million distinct CDR3 sequences, approximately 39% being singletons. Sequencing was done on a sample of blood. The receptors shown here come from a woman aged 18-29 years in good health.

This clonotype was seen a handful of times. This chain connects TRBV29-1 to TRBJ1-1, with a possible D match to TRBD1 (5 bases). Germline V gives CDR1 SQVTM, CDR2 ANQGSEA. V lost 5 bases and J lost 1, with 11 bases in between. CDR3 length equals 13 residues. The CDR3 DNA reads as TGCAGCGTTAAGGGACGGCAGAACACTGAAGCTTTCTTT. It codes for CSVKGRQNTEAFF.

V is TRBV18 and J is TRBJ2-5; TRBD1 agrees at 9 bases. The end of the DNA is better explained by TRBJ2-7, so the J call may be wrong. Looked up from germline, CDR1 is KGHSH and CDR2 is LQKENI. There are 15 residues in the CDR3. In DNA, the CDR3 is TGTGCCAGCTCACCGAACCCGACAGGGGGAGACGAGCAGTACTTC. The encoded protein is CASSPNPTGGDEQYF.

The rearrangement joins TRBV27 to TRBJ1-2, with D perhaps matching TRBD1 (6 bases). Germline CDR1 and CDR2: MNHEY and SMNVEV (reference sequence). The CDR3 spans 14 residues. V was clipped by 3 bases and J by 2 bases, with 10 bases between them. CDR3 bases: TGTGCCAGCAGTTTGGGACACCCAAACTATGGCTACACCTTC. This codes for CASSLGHPNYGYTF.

This clonotype was detected a few times. The genes are TRBV12-3 or TRBV12-4 and TRBJ1-2; TRBD1 aligns across 9 bases. The CDR3 has 15 amino acids. Trimming took 2 bases from V and 2 from J; bases not matched to a gene: 3. This CDR3 reads CASSLFGTGNYGYTF. Written as DNA, the CDR3 is TGTGCCAGCAGTTTATTTGGGACAGGGAACTATGGCTACACCTTC.

The rearrangement uses TRBV4-2 and TRBJ2-1; 8 bases align to TRBD2. Germline assignment: CDR1 LGHNA and CDR2 YNFKEQ. V gave up 1 base and J gave up 0 bases; unmatched junction bases: 8. The CDR3 runs to 18 residues. CDR3 sequence: CASSQVTSGPGSYNEQFF. The CDR3 coding sequence is TGTGCCAGCAGCCAAGTAACTAGCGGTCCCGGCTCCTACAATGAGCAGTTCTTC.

This clonotype was recorded a few times. The chain combines TRBV6-1 with TRBJ1-2; maybe TRBD1 (5 bases). V lost 2 bases and J lost 3, with 16 bases in between. Germline CDR1 reads MNHNS; CDR2 reads SASEGT. The CDR3 has 16 amino acids. CDR3 in DNA: TGTGCCAGCAGTGAATGGGGCAGGGCTACGGACTATGGCTACACCTTC. Amino acid sequence: CASSEWGRATDYGYTF.

This clonotype was observed a few times. The J gene is TRBJ1-6, the V gene TRBV4-3; D unresolved. The ends were cut back, 0 bases at V and 5 bases at J, with 5 bases in the middle. There are 14 residues in the CDR3. Germline V gene data show CDR1 as LGHNA and CDR2 as YSLEER. In DNA form, the CDR3 reads TGCGCCAGCAGCCAAGATCGGGATAATTCACCCCTCCACTTT. Amino acids: CASSQDRDNSPLHF.

The chain recombines TRBV7-9 with TRBJ2-7; no reliable D call. The length of the CDR3 is 13 residues. The ends were cut back, 0 bases at V and 5 bases at J, with 8 bases in the middle. CDR1 SEHNR and CDR2 FQNEAQ come from the germline V gene (reference sequence). The CDR3 DNA is TGTGCCAGCAGCTTAGCGACCGGCCACGAGCAGTACTTC. Translated, it gives CASSLATGHEQYF.

In its sample, this clonotype was seen a few times. The chain couples TRBV6-2 or TRBV6-3 to TRBJ2-7, with 7 bases matching TRBD2. Germline values: CDR1 MNHEY, CDR2 SVGEGT. The CDR3 is 19 residues long. V lost 0 bases, J lost 0 bases, and 14 bases stayed unmatched. CDR3 amino acids: CASSYSTVPSGALSYEQYF. The CDR3 coding sequence is TGTGCCAGCAGTTACTCGACCGTCCCTAGCGGAGCCCTCTCCTACGAGCAGTACTTC.

The chain carries TRBV7-9 and TRBJ2-7; 7 bases match TRBD1. The germline V gene has CDR1 SEHNR and CDR2 FQNEAQ (reference sequence). The V segment lost 4 bases and the J segment 5 bases; nucleotides outside the gene matches: 11. This CDR3 is built from 15 residues. The CDR3 DNA follows: TGTGCCAGCAGCTACATCTCAACAGGGGATGACGAGCAGTACTTC. It specifies CASSYISTGDDEQYF. The whole variable domain, remainder taken from reference TRBV7-9 and TRBJ2-7, is DTGVSQNPRHKITKRGQNVTFRCDPISEHNRLYWYRQTLGQGPEFLTYFQNEAQLEKSRLLSDRFSAERPKGSFSTLEIQRTEQGDSAMYLCASSYISTGDDEQYFGPGTRLTVT.

The CDR3 loop is CSARPSSGTDTQYF. The CDR3 bases are TGCAGTGCTAGACCTTCTAGCGGCACAGATACGCAGTATTTT. The gene calls are TRBV20-1 and TRBJ2-3, with D possibly matching TRBD2 (6 bases). Germline CDR1 DFQATT, CDR2 SNEGSKA (reference sequence). Trimming pared 2 bases from V and 1 base from J, leaving 10 bases between. The CDR3 extends over 14 amino acids.

As regards this clonotype: Being one base from a much bigger clone, this may be a read error. The V and J genes are TRBV20-1 and TRBJ1-5; TRBD1 might be the D (5 bases). This CDR3 region has 16 residues. Germline-derived CDR1 and CDR2 are DFQATT and SNEGSKA (reference sequence). The DNA for the CDR3 is TGCAGTGCTAGAGTGGGGGAAAAAGGGAGCAATCAGTCCCAGCATTTT. Its protein product is CSARVGEKGSNQSQHF.

This clonotype has at least ten counts. The genes are TRBV6-1 and TRBJ2-7; TRBD2 is a possible D gene (6 bases). The CDR3 has 16 amino acids. The V and J ends lost 4 bases and 3 bases respectively, with 19 bases between them. From germline, CDR1 is MNHNS and CDR2 SASEGT. CDR3 region: CASSGLEIGKVYEQYF. The CDR3 coding sequence is TGTGCCAGCAGTGGACTAGAGATCGGTAAGGTCTACGAGCAGTACTTC.

This sequence joins TRBV10-1 and TRBJ2-2, with D perhaps matching TRBD1 (5 bases). V was pared by 2 bases and J by 5 bases, with 9 bases between. The CDR3 length is 14 residues. The germline V gene encodes CDR1 WNHNN and CDR2 SYGVQD (reference sequence). The DNA of the CDR3 is TGCGCCAGCAGTGAGGTGACAGAAACCGGGGAGCTGTTTTTT. This codes for CASSEVTETGELFF.

There are a few counts of this clonotype. The rearrangement links TRBV7-9 to TRBJ2-7, with 9 bases identical to TRBD1. Trimming took 8 bases from V and 5 from J; bases not matched to a gene: 7. The CDR3 has 13 amino acids. Germline CDR1 and CDR2: SEHNR and FQNEAQ (reference sequence). CDR3 amino acids: CASRDRVGHEQYF. The CDR3 bases are TGTGCCAGCCGGGACAGGGTAGGCCACGAGCAGTACTTC.

The rearrangement uses TRBV3-1 and TRBJ2-5; D possibly matches TRBD1 or TRBD2 (5 bases each). V lost 2 bases to trimming and J lost 11 bases, with 18 bases between them. Per germline, CDR1 LGHDT and CDR2 YNNKEL (reference sequence). CDR3 length: 14 amino acids. In DNA, the CDR3 is TGTGCCAGCAGCCAAACACAGGATCTAAGGGAGCAGTACTTC. Protein: CASSQTQDLREQYF.

This clonotype showed up just a few times. The rearrangement links TRBV27 to TRBJ1-6; D is unresolved. Trimming took off 2 bases at V and 4 bases at J, with 6 bases between the two ends. CDR1 MNHEY and CDR2 SMNVEV come from the germline V gene (reference sequence). CDR3 length equals 14 residues. The CDR3 protein is CASSLVPYNSPLHF. CDR3 DNA sequence: TGTGCCAGCAGTTTAGTGCCTTATAATTCACCCCTCCACTTT.

The chain recombines TRBV30 with TRBJ1-2; D is uncertain. V was pared by 4 bases and J by 6 bases, with 12 bases between. The CDR3 covers 12 residues. In germline, CDR1 is GTSNPN, CDR2 SVGIG (reference sequence). This CDR3 is CAWTREADGYTF. In nucleotides, the CDR3 is TGTGCCTGGACCCGGGAGGCCGATGGCTACACCTTC.

The CDR3 nucleotides read TGTGCCAGCAGTTTTGGGGGACTCGGGAACACTGAAGCTTTCTTT. This encodes CASSFGGLGNTEAFF. The chain has TRBV27 and TRBJ1-1; tentative D call: TRBD1 (5 bases). The CDR3 length is 15 residues. Trimming stripped 3 bases from V and 1 base from J, with 12 bases between. The germline V gene has CDR1 MNHEY and CDR2 SMNVEV (reference sequence).

A few counts support this clonotype. This sequence joins TRBV9 and TRBJ2-7, with 10 nucleotides matching TRBD1. V shed 0 bases, J shed 6 bases, and the junction held 3 bases outside the gene matches. CDR1 SGDLS and CDR2 YYNGEE come from the germline V gene. The CDR3 runs 14 residues. This chain's CDR3 is CASSVGTGGFEQYF. CDR3 DNA sequence: TGTGCCAGCAGCGTAGGGACAGGGGGTTTCGAGCAGTACTTC.

The chain is built from TRBV20-1 and TRBJ1-4; D remains ambiguous. V lost 0 bases to trimming and J lost 7 bases, with 12 bases between them. CDR1 DFQATT and CDR2 SNEGSKA come from the germline V gene (reference sequence). CDR3 length equals 14 residues. CDR3 bases: TGCAGTGCTAGAGACGGTATAGGGCGTGAAAAACTGTTTTTT. Translation gives CSARDGIGREKLFF.

This chain uses TRBV9 with TRBJ2-7; 7 bases are a match to TRBD1. Germline V CDR1 and CDR2: SGDLS, YYNGEE. This CDR3 is 14 amino acids long. V dropped 3 bases and J dropped 0; count of bases not matched to a gene: 3. The CDR3 DNA is TGTGCCAGCAGCGCCGACAGGGTCTCCTACGAGCAGTACTTC. Amino acids: CASSADRVSYEQYF.

This clonotype occurred a few times. A much larger clone sits a single nucleotide away, making a read error possible. CDR3 bases: TGTGCCAGCAGCCGGGGACTCTTCAATGAGCAGTTCTTC. This encodes CASSRGLFNEQFF. The J gene is TRBJ2-1, the V gene TRBV6-5; D perhaps matches TRBD2 (6 bases). V lost 6 bases and J lost 6, with 12 bases in between. The germline gives CDR1 MNHEY, CDR2 SVGAGI. The CDR3 has 13 amino acids.

The gene calls are TRBV24-1 and TRBJ1-2; possible D gene TRBD1, 6 bases. The V gene lost 4 bases and the J gene lost 5 bases, with 16 bases spanning the gap. Germline-derived CDR1 and CDR2 are KGHDR and SFDVKD. The CDR3 has 15 amino acids. In DNA, the CDR3 is TGTGCCACCAGTGACCCCGGACAGACCTTATATGGCTACACCTTC. It codes for CATSDPGQTLYGYTF.